The 29 T cell receptor beta chains below come from one sample, sequenced in a study of shared clonotypes between healthy human individuals. CD8 cells classed as naive were CD45RO-negative and positively selected for CCR7, excluding terminally differentiated effector memory CD45RA+ cells. Sequencing was performed with immunoSEQ multiplex PCR; in TCRdb, only in-frame clones are kept and a portion is missing. The table records under 2,000,000 clones, 85% to 95% of them present only once. Sequencing input: naive CD8+ T cells sorted from blood. The receptor set was obtained from a man aged 18 to 29 in good health.

The chain combines TRBV7-9 with TRBJ1-1; tentatively, D is TRBD1 (5 bases). V lost 7 bases to trimming and J lost 1 base, with 10 bases between them. Germline V gives CDR1 SEHNR, CDR2 FQNEAQ (reference sequence). The CDR3 length is 13 residues. The CDR3 loop is CASTKTENTEAFF. The CDR3 coding sequence is TGTGCCAGCACCAAGACAGAGAACACTGAAGCTTTCTTT.

The genes are TRBV6-4 and TRBJ1-4, with unresolved D. The CDR3 is 16 residues long. CDR1 is MRHNA, CDR2 SNTAGT, per germline. Trimming shortened V by 2 bases and J by 3 bases, and 13 bases separated the two germline ends. The CDR3 bases are TGTGCCAGCAGTGACGGGTCAGGATGGGCTAATGAAAAACTGTTTTTT. Translated: CASSDGSGWANEKLFF.

This chain links TRBV25-1 with TRBJ1-5; D gene unclear. The CDR3 has 14 amino acids. Germline V gene data show CDR1 as MGHDK and CDR2 as SYGVNS. Trimming removed 3 bases at V and 4 bases at J, with 10 bases between. The CDR3 here is CASSDREGNQPQHF. CDR3 sequence (DNA): TGTGCCAGCAGTGACCGAGAGGGTAATCAGCCCCAGCATTTT.

V is TRBV6-5 and J is TRBJ2-1; TRBD2 aligns across 9 bases. The CDR3 loop spans 15 amino acids. Germline assignment: CDR1 MNHEY and CDR2 SVGAGI. Unmatched junction bases numbered 6, after V lost 4 bases and J lost 5 bases. CDR3 region: CASSFETSGHNEQFF. CDR3 bases: TGTGCCAGCAGTTTCGAGACTAGCGGACACAATGAGCAGTTCTTC.

The chain has TRBV4-3 and TRBJ1-3; perhaps TRBD1 as D (6 bases). Germline V gene sequence: CDR1 LGHNA, CDR2 YSLEER. Trimming shortened V by 0 bases and J by 0 bases, and 12 bases separated the two germline ends. This CDR3 has 17 amino acids. The CDR3 protein is CASSQEEWTASGNTIYF. The CDR3 DNA reads TGCGCCAGCAGCCAAGAGGAATGGACAGCCTCTGGAAACACCATATATTTT.

This chain connects TRBV7-6 to TRBJ1-1; D perhaps matches TRBD1 (5 bases). Trimming took off 5 bases at V and 3 bases at J, with 16 bases between the two ends. CDR3 size: 15 residues. CDR1 and CDR2 from the germline V gene are SGHVS and FNYEAQ. In nucleotides, the CDR3 is TGTGCCAGCAGCGAGAGTCGTCAGGGCTACACTGAAGCTTTCTTT. It codes for CASSESRQGYTEAFF.

This clone was observed a single time. The chain employs TRBV13 and TRBJ2-7, with a possible D match to TRBD2 (5 bases). CDR3 length: 15 amino acids. With 2 bases removed from V and 7 bases from J, the gap between germline ends came to 18 bases. Germline V CDR1 and CDR2: PRHDT, FYEKMQ (reference sequence). The CDR3 DNA reads as TGTGCCAGCAGCTTATGGGGAAACCCCCGAGGGGAGCAGTACTTC. Encoded protein: CASSLWGNPRGEQYF.

The rearrangement uses TRBV6-1 and TRBJ1-6; D is possibly TRBD1 (5 bases). V lost 0 bases to trimming and J lost 6 bases, with 12 bases between them. Germline CDR1 and CDR2: MNHNS and SASEGT. The length of the CDR3 is 16 residues. The CDR3 reads CASSEAPGGGNSPLHF. Written as DNA, the CDR3 is TGTGCCAGCAGTGAAGCGCCCGGGGGGGGTAATTCACCCCTCCACTTT.

The V and J genes are TRBV27 and TRBJ1-1; no reliable D call. The CDR3 totals 17 residues. The ends were cut back, 0 bases at V and 4 bases at J, with 18 bases in the middle. CDR1 and CDR2 (germline): MNHEY, SMNVEV (reference sequence). CDR3 sequence (DNA): TGTGCCAGCAGTTTATCCGGGGTTTTGGGCGTCGGCACTGAAGCTTTCTTT. Its translation: CASSLSGVLGVGTEAFF.

The chain combines TRBV9 with TRBJ2-5, with 16 bases aligning to TRBD2. In germline, CDR1 is SGDLS, CDR2 YYNGEE. Trimming cost V 3 bases and J 3 bases; bases outside gene matches: 5. The CDR3 sequence is 17 residues long. The CDR3 here is CASSEGLAGGLEETQYF. The CDR3 DNA is TGTGCCAGCAGCGAGGGACTAGCGGGAGGGTTGGAAGAGACCCAGTACTTC.

The gene calls are TRBV4-2 and TRBJ2-3; D unresolved. The CDR3 length is 12 residues. V shed 0 bases and J shed 6 bases, with 4 bases lying between them. Germline V gene sequence: CDR1 LGHNA, CDR2 YNFKEQ. CDR3 amino acids: CASSQDFDTQYF. In nucleotides, the CDR3 is TGTGCCAGCAGCCAAGATTTTGATACGCAGTATTTT.

The chain joins TRBV2 to TRBJ2-5, with 12 bases that match TRBD2. With 8 bases clipped from V and 2 bases from J, the junction kept 9 bases outside the gene matches. The CDR3 runs to 16 residues. Germline CDR1 SNHLY, CDR2 FYNNEI. The DNA of the CDR3 is TGTGCCAGCTCCTGGGGAGGACTAGCGGGGCAAGAGACCCAGTACTTC. Its protein product is CASSWGGLAGQETQYF.

The V gene is TRBV27, the J gene TRBJ1-2; D ambiguous. The CDR3 has 17 amino acids. CDR1 is MNHEY, CDR2 SMNVEV, per germline (reference sequence). Trimming took 2 bases from V and 5 from J, leaving 21 bases between them. DNA of the CDR3: TGTGCCAGCAGTTTAAAAGGAGCCAATCTAATCGGGTATGGCTACACCTTC. Its protein is CASSLKGANLIGYGYTF.

The chain carries TRBV5-1 and TRBJ1-2; possible D gene TRBD1, 6 bases. Germline V gene lookup returns CDR1 SGHRS and CDR2 YFSETQ. The CDR3 runs 16 residues. V was shortened by 1 base and J by 3 bases, with 16 bases between the two germline ends. This CDR3 reads CASSLWGRGFDYGYTF. CDR3 nucleotide sequence: TGCGCCAGCAGCTTGTGGGGGCGCGGGTTTGACTATGGCTACACCTTC.

With respect to this clone: A junction end diverges from the germline sequence, so it may reflect a read error. The chain links TRBV7-7 to TRBJ2-5; weak D call: TRBD1 (6 bases). Germline CDR1 and CDR2: SSHAT and FNYEAQ (reference sequence). The CDR3 sequence is 13 residues long. The CDR3 loop is CASSYRAWETQYF. CDR3 in DNA: TGTGCTAGCAGCTACAGGGCCTGGGAGACCCAGTACTTC.

The chain uses TRBV28 and TRBJ2-5; either TRBD1 or TRBD2 may supply D (6 bases each). Germline values: CDR1 MDHEN, CDR2 SYDVKM. Trimming shortened V by 6 bases and J by 5 bases, and 19 bases separated the two germline ends. The CDR3 spans 15 residues. The CDR3 sequence is CASSPKVGGVETQYF. The CDR3 DNA reads TGTGCCAGCAGCCCGAAGGTGGGGGGCGTGGAGACCCAGTACTTC.

The CDR3 DNA reads as TGTGCCAGCAGTTTTTTAGGCGGGTCAGGGGATACGCAGTATTTT. The encoded protein is CASSFLGGSGDTQYF. The V call is TRBV28, the J call TRBJ2-3; D could derive from TRBD1 or TRBD2 (5 bases each). Trimming left V 3 bases short and J 6 bases short, with 16 bases between. Looked up from germline, CDR1 is MDHEN and CDR2 is SYDVKM. The CDR3 contains 15 residues.

CDR3: CASSELTGLNPYEQYF. CDR3 DNA sequence: TGTGCCAGCAGTGAATTGACAGGCCTAAACCCCTACGAGCAGTACTTC. This chain uses TRBV6-1 with TRBJ2-7; tentative D call: TRBD1 (6 bases). Between the trimmed V and J ends, which lost 2 bases and 2 bases, there was a span of 16 bases. The CDR3 is 16 residues long. Per germline, CDR1 MNHNS and CDR2 SASEGT.

This chain joins TRBV19 and TRBJ2-3; D not resolved. The CDR3 is made up of 13 amino acids. V lost 5 bases and J lost 0, with 6 bases in between. CDR1 LNHDA and CDR2 SQIVND come from the germline V gene (reference sequence). The CDR3 sequence is CASSPDSTDTQYF. The CDR3 DNA follows: TGTGCCAGTAGTCCCGACAGCACAGATACGCAGTATTTT.

The chain has TRBV6-6 and TRBJ2-7; D uncertain. Per germline, CDR1 MNHNY and CDR2 SVGAGI (reference sequence). V shed 4 bases and J shed 7 bases, with 14 bases lying between them. CDR3 length: 13 amino acids. CDR3 sequence: CASSSPALLEQYF. The CDR3 region has the DNA TGTGCCAGCAGTTCCCCGGCCCTTCTGGAGCAGTACTTC.

This chain connects TRBV6-5 to TRBJ1-6; D is undetermined. Germline V gives CDR1 MNHEY, CDR2 SVGAGI. The ends were cut back, 5 bases at V and 13 bases at J, with 12 bases in the middle. CDR3 length equals 12 residues. The CDR3 sequence is CASSRSTEPLHF. In DNA form, the CDR3 reads TGTGCCAGCAGTCGTTCGACGGAGCCCCTCCACTTT.

Worth noting for this clone: This may stem from a read error, because a much larger clone lies one nucleotide away. The V gene is TRBV6-6, the J gene TRBJ1-3; D call uncertain. The V gene's germline CDR1 is MNHNY and CDR2 SVGAGI (reference sequence). The CDR3 totals 12 residues. Trimming removed 6 bases at V and 0 bases at J, with 3 bases between. The CDR3: CASRNSGNTIYF. The CDR3 DNA sequence: TGTGCCAGCAGGAACTCTGGAAACACCATATATTTT.

The chain recombines TRBV19 with TRBJ2-7; TRBD2 might be the D (6 bases). Per germline, CDR1 LNHDA and CDR2 SQIVND (reference sequence). Trimming took 0 bases from V and 4 from J, leaving 13 bases between them. CDR3 size: 15 residues. The CDR3 sequence is CASSIDGVREYEQYF. The DNA for the CDR3 is TGTGCCAGTAGTATAGACGGAGTCCGGGAGTACGAGCAGTACTTC.

This clone was seen just once. V and J are TRBV4-1 and TRBJ2-7; the match to TRBD2 covers 9 bases. This CDR3 is built from 16 residues. V lost 3 bases to trimming and J lost 1 base; unmatched junction nucleotides: 7. Germline loops: CDR1 MGHRA, CDR2 YSYEKL. Here the CDR3 reads CASSHSGTSPSYEQYF. The CDR3 nucleotides read TGCGCCAGCAGCCATTCCGGGACTAGCCCGTCCTACGAGCAGTACTTC.

V is TRBV9 and J is TRBJ1-2; D perhaps matches TRBD1 (6 bases). The V and J ends lost 6 bases and 6 bases respectively, with 27 bases between them. CDR3 length equals 17 residues. CDR1 and CDR2 from the germline V gene are SGDLS and YYNGEE. The CDR3 region is CASIFRYPGQTIDGYTF. Here the CDR3 DNA reads TGTGCCAGCATTTTCAGATACCCCGGACAGACGATTGATGGCTACACCTTC.

CDR3 amino acids: CANLGGQETQYF. The CDR3 DNA sequence: TGCGCCAACCTGGGGGGCCAAGAGACCCAGTACTTC. This chain links TRBV23-1 with TRBJ2-5; D is possibly TRBD2 (6 bases). TRBV23-1 is an ORF, with its function uncertain. The V gene lost 10 bases and the J gene lost 1 base, with 10 bases spanning the gap. This CDR3 region has 12 residues.

This clone has just a few counts. The gene calls are TRBV6-5 and TRBJ1-6; D unclear. The CDR3 consists of 14 residues. Between the trimmed V and J ends, which lost 4 bases and 9 bases, there was a span of 13 bases. Germline V lookup: CDR1 MNHEY, CDR2 SVGAGI. The chain's CDR3 is CASSFGQDGSPLHF. The CDR3 DNA reads TGTGCCAGCAGTTTCGGGCAGGACGGTTCACCCCTCCACTTT.

This clone has a single count. The J gene is TRBJ1-2, the V gene TRBV4-3; a possible D gene is TRBD1 (5 bases). The CDR3 has 15 amino acids. Germline V CDR1 and CDR2: LGHNA, YSLEER. With 0 bases removed from V and 4 bases from J, the gap between germline ends came to 12 bases. This chain's CDR3 is CASSQDSTGSYGYTF. The DNA of the CDR3 is TGCGCCAGCAGCCAAGATAGCACAGGCTCCTATGGCTACACCTTC.

This clone was found once. The rearrangement links TRBV4-1 to TRBJ1-4, with unresolved D. The germline V and J ends were trimmed by 0 bases and 0 bases, with 20 bases remaining between them. CDR3 size: 20 residues. In germline, CDR1 is MGHRA, CDR2 YSYEKL. The CDR3 nucleotides are TGCGCCAGCAGCCAAGATGAACGGAAAGCTATATTTGCAACTAATGAAAAACTGTTTTTT. Amino acids: CASSQDERKAIFATNEKLFF.